Following are 31 T cell receptor beta chains from one sample sequenced in a study of T cell clonotyping in hematopoietic cell transplantation. Generated by immunoSEQ multiplex PCR, the TCRdb table keeps only in-frame clones and is missing some. This sample yields about 9,400 clones, of which almost 80% are seen a single time; about a sixth belongs to the top ten. The sample consisted of PBMCs, taken 180 days after allogeneic stem cell transplant. The source is a male patient aged 40 to 50 who had an allogeneic stem cell transplant from a related donor, so the T cells may come from the graft donor. Some clones in this sample may be carry-over from other donors' samples.

The chain combines TRBV27 with TRBJ1-2; D call uncertain. This CDR3 has 18 residues. CDR1 MNHEY and CDR2 SMNVEV come from the germline V gene (reference sequence). V was shortened by 0 bases and J by 3 bases, with 20 bases between the two germline ends. The CDR3 here is CASSLSLVYSRRDYGYTF. CDR3 nucleotides: TGTGCCAGCAGTTTATCGCTGGTTTACTCACGTAGGGACTATGGCTACACCTTC.

This chain links TRBV7-2 with TRBJ1-2; a possible D gene is TRBD1 (5 bases). Germline CDR1 reads SGHTA; CDR2 reads FQGNSA. There are 15 residues in the CDR3. Between the trimmed V and J ends, which lost 1 base and 2 bases, there was a span of 11 bases. CDR3 in amino acids: CASSLVGRGNYGYTF. Here the CDR3 DNA reads TGTGCCAGCAGCTTAGTCGGGAGGGGAAACTATGGCTACACCTTC.

The J gene is TRBJ1-5, the V gene TRBV6-6; 8 nucleotides agree with TRBD1. Germline values: CDR1 MNHNY, CDR2 SVGAGI (reference sequence). CDR3 size: 14 residues. The V gene end was trimmed by 7 bases and the J gene end by 0 bases; junction bases not matched to a gene: 2. CDR3 DNA: TGTGCCAGCACCGGACAGGGTAGCAATCAGCCCCAGCATTTT. Translated, it gives CASTGQGSNQPQHF.

CDR3 sequence: CASSLDRGANTDTQYF. CDR3 bases: TGTGCCAGCAGCTTAGATCGGGGGGCGAACACAGATACGCAGTATTTT. V gene TRBV11-2 combines with J gene TRBJ2-3; D perhaps matches TRBD2 (7 bases). This CDR3 spans 16 amino acids. Germline CDR1 is SGHAT and CDR2 is FQNNGV. Trimming removed 0 bases at V and 2 bases at J, with 12 bases between.

This chain connects TRBV11-3 to TRBJ2-1, with 12 nucleotides matching TRBD2. V was clipped by 5 bases and J by 5 bases; unmatched bases: 10. This CDR3 contains 17 residues. The germline V gene has CDR1 SGHNT and CDR2 YENEEA. CDR3 protein: CASSPRLAGARDNEQFF. CDR3 coding DNA: TGTGCCAGCAGCCCCCGACTAGCGGGGGCCAGAGACAATGAGCAGTTCTTC.

The chain uses TRBV10-3 and TRBJ2-1; 8 bases line up with TRBD1. The CDR3 contains 12 residues. With V trimmed by 11 bases and J by 6 bases, 6 bases remained unmatched. Germline V gives CDR1 ENHRY, CDR2 SYGVKD. CDR3 DNA: TGTGCCTTAGGGACAGGTGGCAATGAGCAGTTCTTC. Protein product: CALGTGGNEQFF.

The genes are TRBV6-5 and TRBJ2-1; 8 bases fit TRBD2. The CDR3 length is 15 residues. The germline CDR1 and CDR2 sequences are MNHEY and SVGAGI. Trimming at V came to 2 bases and at J to 8 bases, leaving 8 bases not matched to a gene. Here the CDR3 reads CASSYTGTRGHEQFF. The DNA for the CDR3 is TGTGCCAGCAGTTACACCGGGACTAGGGGCCATGAGCAGTTCTTC.

The chain links TRBV9 to TRBJ1-1, with D perhaps matching TRBD1 (6 bases). The length of the CDR3 is 14 residues. Germline lookup yields CDR1 SGDLS and CDR2 YYNGEE. The germline V and J ends were trimmed by 4 bases and 0 bases, with 10 bases remaining between them. The CDR3 coding sequence is TGTGCCAGCAGCTATACAGGGATGAACACTGAAGCTTTCTTT. This sequence encodes CASSYTGMNTEAFF. The variable domain in full, completed from reference TRBV9 and TRBJ1-1, reads DSGVTQTPKHLITATGQRVTLRCSPRSGDLSVYWYQQSLDQGLQFLIQYYNGEERAKGNILERFSAQQFPDLHSELNLSSLELGDSALYFCASSYTGMNTEAFFGQGTRLTVV.

The chain employs TRBV9 and TRBJ2-1; no clear D. Germline assignment: CDR1 SGDLS and CDR2 YYNGEE. V shed 0 bases and J shed 7 bases, with 5 bases lying between them. The CDR3 is made up of 12 amino acids. This CDR3 is CASSVGWNEQFF. In nucleotides, the CDR3 is TGTGCCAGCAGCGTAGGATGGAATGAGCAGTTCTTC. Full variable domain (outside the CDR3, taken from reference TRBV9 and TRBJ2-1): DSGVTQTPKHLITATGQRVTLRCSPRSGDLSVYWYQQSLDQGLQFLIQYYNGEERAKGNILERFSAQQFPDLHSELNLSSLELGDSALYFCASSVGWNEQFFGPGTRLTVL.

This clone occurred a few times. V is TRBV7-9 and J is TRBJ1-1; unclear D gene. The V end was cut by 2 bases, the J end by 5 bases, with 12 bases between. This CDR3 has 14 amino acids. Germline lookup yields CDR1 SEHNR and CDR2 FQNEAQ (reference sequence). The CDR3, as DNA: TGTGCCAGCAGCTTAACCGGGATCACGACTGAAGCTTTCTTT. It codes for CASSLTGITTEAFF.

CDR3: CASSATDEQYF. As DNA, the CDR3 is TGTGCCAGCAGTGCGACCGACGAGCAGTACTTC. V is TRBV28 and J is TRBJ2-7; no reliable D call. Trimming stripped 5 bases from V and 5 bases from J, with 7 bases between. The CDR3 spans 11 residues. Germline values: CDR1 MDHEN, CDR2 SYDVKM.

This clone was recorded once. This chain connects TRBV5-1 to TRBJ2-1; 11 bases match TRBD2. Germline assignment: CDR1 SGHRS and CDR2 YFSETQ. The CDR3 totals 20 residues. V dropped 3 bases and J dropped 0; count of bases not matched to a gene: 14. CDR3 sequence (DNA): TGCGCCAGCAGCTCAATTCCTAGCGGGGGGCCTAGAAGCTCCTACAATGAGCAGTTCTTC. Amino acid sequence: CASSSIPSGGPRSSYNEQFF.

This chain joins TRBV2 and TRBJ2-7; 7 bases are shared with TRBD1. Germline V gives CDR1 SNHLY, CDR2 FYNNEI. The CDR3 loop spans 16 amino acids. Trimming at V came to 2 bases and at J to 6 bases, leaving 13 bases not matched to a gene. CDR3 nucleotides: TGTGCCAGCAGTGAATTGGGACAGCTAGCCGGCCTCGAGCAGTACTTC. It yields the protein CASSELGQLAGLEQYF.

The V call is TRBV7-7, the J call TRBJ2-1; 14 nucleotides align to TRBD2. V lost 6 bases to trimming and J lost 8 bases; unmatched junction nucleotides: 15. The germline V gene encodes CDR1 SSHAT and CDR2 FNYEAQ (reference sequence). The CDR3 is 18 residues long. The DNA of the CDR3 is TGTGCCAGCAGTCTTGGACTAGCGGGGGGCTTGCACCAGGATGAGCAGTTCTTC. Its protein product is CASSLGLAGGLHQDEQFF.

CDR3: CASSQLSGSSTDTQYF. The DNA for the CDR3 is TGTGCCAGCAGCCAGTTGTCGGGTTCTTCCACAGATACGCAGTATTTT. The chain uses TRBV4-2 and TRBJ2-3; no clear D. Trimming took 3 bases from V and 2 from J, leaving 15 bases between them. The CDR3 is 16 residues long. CDR1 LGHNA and CDR2 YNFKEQ come from the germline V gene.

The rearrangement links TRBV25-1 to TRBJ1-1, with D unresolved. The V end was cut by 6 bases, the J end by 6 bases, with 14 bases between. The germline V gene encodes CDR1 MGHDK and CDR2 SYGVNS. The CDR3 runs to 13 residues. The CDR3 region is CASSPSAWAEAFF. CDR3 sequence (DNA): TGTGCCAGCAGCCCGTCGGCTTGGGCTGAAGCTTTCTTT. Full variable domain (missing parts from reference TRBV25-1 and TRBJ1-1): EADIYQTPRYLVIGTGKKITLECSQTMGHDKMYWYQQDPGMELHLIHYSYGVNSTEKGDLSSESTVSRIRTEHFPLTLESARPSHTSQYLCASSPSAWAEAFFGQGTRLTVV.

This clone was seen just once. The chain joins TRBV5-1 to TRBJ1-3, with TRBD1 matching over 8 bases. Germline loops: CDR1 SGHRS, CDR2 YFSETQ. V shed 3 bases and J 0 bases; nucleotides not matched to a gene: 8. The CDR3 covers 17 residues. CDR3 sequence: CASSSIPGTGSGNTIYF. The CDR3 DNA is TGCGCCAGCAGCTCCATCCCCGGGACAGGCTCTGGAAACACCATATATTTT. The full variable domain, completed using reference TRBV5-1 and TRBJ1-3, is KAGVTQTPRYLIKTRGQQVTLSCSPISGHRSVSWYQQTPGQGLQFLFEYFSETQRNKGNFPGRFSGRQFSNSRSEMNVSTLELGDSALYLCASSSIPGTGSGNTIYFGEGSWLTVV.

The chain carries TRBV7-9 and TRBJ2-1; tentative D call: TRBD2 (5 bases). CDR1 and CDR2 from the germline V gene are SEHNR and FQNEAQ (reference sequence). Trimming took 1 base from V and 15 from J, leaving 13 bases between them. The length of the CDR3 is 12 residues. In DNA, the CDR3 is TGTGCCAGCAGCTTAGAGACGGGCGAGGGGTTCTTC. It translates to CASSLETGEGFF.

The table lists this clone with a few counts. DNA for the CDR3: TGCGCCAGCAGCCAAGAGTCAAGGGGGCATGGCTACACCTTC. Protein product: CASSQESRGHGYTF. The J gene is TRBJ1-2, the V gene TRBV4-3; 7 bases fit TRBD1. V dropped 0 bases and J dropped 6; count of bases not matched to a gene: 4. This CDR3 region has 14 residues. Germline lookup yields CDR1 LGHNA and CDR2 YSLEER.

V and J are TRBV5-1 and TRBJ1-1; 8 nucleotides line up with TRBD1. J gave up 4 bases and V 2 bases, and 13 bases lay outside the gene matches. This CDR3 has 17 amino acids. Germline V gives CDR1 SGHRS, CDR2 YFSETQ. The CDR3 nucleotides are TGCGCCAGCAGCTTACACCAGGGGGCAGAGTGGATCACTGAAGCTTTCTTT. Its translation: CASSLHQGAEWITEAFF. Full variable domain (missing parts from reference TRBV5-1 and TRBJ1-1): KAGVTQTPRYLIKTRGQQVTLSCSPISGHRSVSWYQQTPGQGLQFLFEYFSETQRNKGNFPGRFSGRQFSNSRSEMNVSTLELGDSALYLCASSLHQGAEWITEAFFGQGTRLTVV.

This clone appeared a single time. The chain combines TRBV2 with TRBJ2-3, with D unclear. The V gene lost 4 bases and the J gene lost 0 bases, with 5 bases spanning the gap. Per germline, CDR1 SNHLY and CDR2 FYNNEI. The CDR3 contains 13 residues. This chain's CDR3 is CASSAVSTDTQYF. CDR3 DNA sequence: TGTGCCAGCAGTGCAGTGAGCACAGATACGCAGTATTTT.

The chain carries TRBV7-9 and TRBJ2-2; D gene uncertain. The CDR3 length is 13 residues. The germline V and J ends were trimmed by 6 bases and 4 bases, with 9 bases remaining between them. Per the germline V gene, CDR1 is SEHNR and CDR2 is FQNEAQ (reference sequence). This chain's CDR3 is CASSSLVTGELFF. CDR3 bases: TGTGCCAGCAGTTCCCTCGTCACCGGGGAGCTGTTTTTT.

This clone has only a few counts. The chain is built from TRBV6-1 and TRBJ1-2, with no clear D. The V and J ends lost 0 bases and 4 bases respectively, with 12 bases between them. The V gene's germline CDR1 is MNHNS and CDR2 SASEGT. The CDR3 runs 15 residues. The CDR3 loop is CASSEARRVTYGYTF. Here the CDR3 DNA reads TGTGCCAGCAGTGAAGCCCGGAGGGTCACCTATGGCTACACCTTC.

V usage is TRBV6-1 and J usage is TRBJ2-7; D may be TRBD1 (5 bases). The CDR3 has 14 amino acids. The ends were cut back, 10 bases at V and 0 bases at J, with 16 bases in the middle. Germline values: CDR1 MNHNS, CDR2 SASEGT. The CDR3 DNA is TGTGCCACTCTCAGGGCATTGGGCTCCTACGAGCAGTACTTC. Translated, it gives CATLRALGSYEQYF.

The chain couples TRBV4-1 to TRBJ2-1; 9 bases line up with TRBD2. Germline-derived CDR1 and CDR2 are MGHRA and YSYEKL. CDR3 length: 15 amino acids. V was clipped by 5 bases and J by 3 bases; unmatched bases: 5. Here the CDR3 reads CASSDAGGLYNEQFF. In DNA, the CDR3 is TGCGCCAGCAGCGACGCGGGGGGGCTCTACAATGAGCAGTTCTTC.

The rearrangement joins TRBV6-5 to TRBJ1-1, with D perhaps TRBD1 (5 bases). The CDR3 is made up of 15 amino acids. Germline assignment: CDR1 MNHEY and CDR2 SVGAGI. V lost 5 bases to trimming and J lost 1 base, with 14 bases between them. Written as DNA, the CDR3 is TGTGCCAGCAGTCTCCATGGGGGGAAGAACACTGAAGCTTTCTTT. As protein: CASSLHGGKNTEAFF.

The chain joins TRBV7-2 to TRBJ1-3; TRBD1 aligns across 8 bases. The CDR3 has 17 residues. J gave up 0 bases and V 3 bases, and 7 bases lay outside the gene matches. Germline CDR1 SGHTA, CDR2 FQGNSA. The CDR3 region is CASSFGTGWISGNTIYF. CDR3 in DNA: TGTGCCAGCAGCTTCGGGACAGGTTGGATCTCTGGAAACACCATATATTTT.

The gene calls are TRBV19 and TRBJ1-6; TRBD1 agrees at 10 bases. CDR1 is LNHDA and CDR2 is SQIVND in the germline V gene (reference sequence). Trimming removed 6 bases from V and 10 bases from J; junction bases left unmatched: 9. The CDR3 contains 15 residues. The CDR3 here is CASRLAGTGASPLHF. DNA for the CDR3: TGTGCCAGTAGATTGGCCGGGACAGGGGCCTCACCCCTCCACTTT.

The chain uses TRBV5-1 and TRBJ2-5, with TRBD2 as a possible D gene (6 bases). Trimming took 0 bases from V and 5 from J, leaving 14 bases between them. CDR1 is SGHRS and CDR2 is YFSETQ in the germline V gene. This CDR3 comprises 15 residues. DNA of the CDR3: TGCGCCAGCAGCTTGGGCGGCGCGGCGGGGGAGACCCAGTACTTC. It codes for CASSLGGAAGETQYF.

This clone came up once. The chain couples TRBV5-6 to TRBJ1-3; D is unclear. The CDR3 is 13 residues long. V lost 2 bases, J lost 1 base, and 4 bases lay in between. Germline CDR1 SGHDT, CDR2 YYEEEE. The CDR3 nucleotides are TGTGCCAGCAGCTTTATGTCTGGAAACACCATATATTTT. Translating it yields CASSFMSGNTIYF.

The chain couples TRBV11-1 to TRBJ1-2; 7 bases match TRBD1. V shed 4 bases and J 2 bases; nucleotides not matched to a gene: 4. This CDR3 has 14 amino acids. Germline CDR1 and CDR2: SGHAT and FQDESV (reference sequence). The DNA of the CDR3 is TGTGCCAGCAGCTCAACGACAGGGAACTATGGCTACACCTTC. It translates to CASSSTTGNYGYTF.